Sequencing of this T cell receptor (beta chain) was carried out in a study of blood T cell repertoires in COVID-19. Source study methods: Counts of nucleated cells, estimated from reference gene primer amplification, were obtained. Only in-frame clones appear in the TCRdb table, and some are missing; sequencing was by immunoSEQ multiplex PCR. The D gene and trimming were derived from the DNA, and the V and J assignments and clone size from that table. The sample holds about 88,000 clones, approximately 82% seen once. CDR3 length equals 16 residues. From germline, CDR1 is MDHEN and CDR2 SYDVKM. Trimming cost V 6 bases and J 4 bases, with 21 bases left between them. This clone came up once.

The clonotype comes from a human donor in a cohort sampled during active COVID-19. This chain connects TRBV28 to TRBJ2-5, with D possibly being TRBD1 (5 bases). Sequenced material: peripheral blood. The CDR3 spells CASRGIGWQGPETQYF. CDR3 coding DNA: TGTGCCAGCAGAGGAATAGGATGGCAGGGCCCAGAGACCCAGTACTTC.